The clone carrying this TCR beta chain was detected only a few times. Its antigen is undetermined. CDR3 length: 17 residues. V was pared by 1 base and J by 8 bases, with 11 bases of the junction left unmatched. Germline values: CDR1 LGHNA, CDR2 YNFKEQ. Using its own MiXCR run on the 5' RACE reads, TCRdb lists one record per CDR3 protein. The data show more than 20,000 distinct CDR3 sequences, about 4.2% seen once. The sample originates from a study of early T cells in non-severe SARS-CoV-2 infection. Notes on the study in general: Using VDJdb, the matching emphasized anti-spike CD8 responses while missing private and CD4 specificities.

The chain combines TRBV4-2 with TRBJ2-1, with 10 bases aligning to TRBD2. Sequencing used whole blood. The receptor comes from an adult who was a healthcare worker with PCR-confirmed SARS-CoV-2 infection or an uninfected control (not recorded which). The CDR3, as DNA: TGTGCCAGCAGCCAAGGGAATAGCGGGAGGACGGGCGATGAGCAGTTCTTC. Amino acid sequence: CASSQGNSGRTGDEQFF.